Presented here are 24 T cell receptor beta chains from one specimen sequenced in a study of T-cell memory formation after mild COVID-19. TCRdb reanalysed the 5' RACE reads using MiXCR and keeps one entry per CDR3 protein. The profile shows around 300,000 distinct CDR3 sequences, approximately 14% of them singletons. Sequencing used PBMCs or a T cell subset sorted from them (not recorded which). The receptors were sampled from a young man who had mild COVID-19 (a few samples of this study predate the infection). Cell type and time point are not known.

This chain joins TRBV27 and TRBJ2-5, with D possibly matching TRBD1 (6 bases). The V gene's germline CDR1 is MNHEY and CDR2 SMNVEV (reference sequence). The CDR3 has 14 amino acids. V shed 6 bases and J shed 5 bases, with 16 bases lying between them. The CDR3, as DNA: TGTGCCAGCAGATTACAGGGATACTGGGAGACCCAGTACTTC. It translates to CASRLQGYWETQYF.

This clonotype has only a few counts. The genes are TRBV6-1 and TRBJ2-7, with TRBD1 matching 7 bases. V gave up 10 bases and J gave up 0 bases; unmatched junction bases: 9. Germline-derived CDR1 and CDR2 are MNHNS and SASEGT. This CDR3 contains 14 residues. The CDR3 loop is CATQTGSPSYEQYF. The DNA for the CDR3 is TGTGCCACCCAGACAGGGAGCCCCTCCTACGAGCAGTACTTC.

This clonotype was counted a few times. The chain is built from TRBV9 and TRBJ2-1; D gene ambiguous. Trimming removed 1 base at V and 3 bases at J, with 11 bases between. The CDR3 covers 15 residues. CDR1 is SGDLS, CDR2 YYNGEE, per germline. CDR3 nucleotides: TGTGCCAGCAGCGTAATGGTCGGTAACTACAATGAGCAGTTCTTC. Translated: CASSVMVGNYNEQFF. Complete variable domain (other parts from reference TRBV9 and TRBJ2-1): DSGVTQTPKHLITATGQRVTLRCSPRSGDLSVYWYQQSLDQGLQFLIQYYNGEERAKGNILERFSAQQFPDLHSELNLSSLELGDSALYFCASSVMVGNYNEQFFGPGTRLTVL.

This clonotype was found a few times. J is TRBJ2-3 and V is TRBV27, with D hard to call. CDR1 is MNHEY, CDR2 SMNVEV, per germline (reference sequence). Trimming pared 8 bases from V and 0 bases from J, leaving 15 bases between. This CDR3 is built from 15 residues. CDR3: CASSLRRASTDTQYF. For the CDR3, the DNA is TGTGCCAGCTCCCTCCGGCGCGCTAGCACAGATACGCAGTATTTT.

The chain recombines TRBV15 with TRBJ2-2; D unresolved. CDR3 length: 16 amino acids. Germline assignment: CDR1 LNHNV and CDR2 YYDKDF (reference sequence). V gave up 0 bases and J gave up 0 bases, with 8 bases separating them. Written as DNA, the CDR3 is TGTGCCACCAGCAGAGACCTAGATCCGAACACCGGGGAGCTGTTTTTT. Residues: CATSRDLDPNTGELFF.

This clonotype was counted only a few times. This sequence joins TRBV4-1 and TRBJ1-3; the D gene is possibly TRBD1 (5 bases). V lost 2 bases and J 4 bases, leaving 15 bases between the germline ends. The CDR3 is 16 amino acids. Germline lookup yields CDR1 MGHRA and CDR2 YSYEKL. CDR3 sequence (DNA): TGCGCCAGCAGCCAAACCCTGGGGACGGGAGGAAACACCATATATTTT. Translation gives CASSQTLGTGGNTIYF.

This clonotype was observed at least ten times. The chain links TRBV6-2 or TRBV6-3 to TRBJ2-1, with D unclear. Per the germline V gene, CDR1 is MNHEY and CDR2 is SVGEGT. Trimming removed 6 bases from V and 3 bases from J, with 6 bases in between. This CDR3 contains 12 residues. The CDR3 is CASSAGYNEQFF. CDR3 in DNA: TGTGCCAGCAGCGCAGGCTACAATGAGCAGTTCTTC.

This clonotype showed up just a few times. The chain's CDR3 is CASSLTHILGDTQYF. CDR3 in DNA: TGTGCCAGCAGCTTAACACACATCCTAGGGGATACGCAGTATTTT. The chain links TRBV7-2 to TRBJ2-3; no reliable D call. CDR1 and CDR2 from the germline V gene are SGHTA and FQGNSA. The CDR3 totals 15 residues. Trimming took 2 bases from V and 6 from J, leaving 15 bases between them.

This chain connects TRBV4-1 to TRBJ1-6; unclear D gene. The V end was cut by 4 bases, the J end by 0 bases, with 13 bases between. CDR3 length: 17 residues. Germline CDR1 and CDR2: MGHRA and YSYEKL. The CDR3 loop reads CASSPAPGISYNSPLHF. Written as DNA, the CDR3 is TGCGCCAGCAGCCCCGCTCCCGGGATCTCCTATAATTCACCCCTCCACTTT.

This clonotype was counted only a few times. V is TRBV12-3 or TRBV12-4 and J is TRBJ1-5; 8 bases align to TRBD1. V lost 4 bases and J lost 0; bases outside the gene matches: 11. CDR3 length equals 18 residues. The CDR3 bases are TGTGCCAGCAGTTGGTCGGGCAGGGGGCTGTTTAGCAATCAGCCCCAGCATTTT. Translated, it gives CASSWSGRGLFSNQPQHF.

The chain recombines TRBV20-1 with TRBJ1-2; TRBD1 is a possible D gene (6 bases). Germline V CDR1 and CDR2: DFQATT, SNEGSKA (reference sequence). The V and J ends lost 4 bases and 8 bases respectively, with 11 bases between them. The CDR3 spans 11 residues. The CDR3 nucleotides are TGCAGTGCTAAAACAGGGATAGGCTACACCTTC. Translated: CSAKTGIGYTF.

This clonotype was seen a handful of times. The CDR3 is CASSQGMEGELFF. Written as DNA, the CDR3 is TGTGCCAGCTCACAAGGAATGGAAGGGGAGCTGTTTTTT. This rearrangement joins TRBV18 to TRBJ2-2, with unresolved D. Germline values: CDR1 KGHSH, CDR2 LQKENI. The V end lost 4 bases, the J end lost 8 bases, and 11 bases lay between the germline ends. The CDR3 extends over 13 amino acids.

The table lists this clonotype with many counts. The DNA of the CDR3 is TGTGCCAGCACCGACCCGAGGCCCGGGACAATTTTGGGGAACACTGAAGCTTTCTTT. Amino acids: CASTDPRPGTILGNTEAFF. The chain combines TRBV7-8 with TRBJ1-1, with D possibly matching TRBD1 (6 bases). The germline CDR1 and CDR2 sequences are SGHVS and FQNEAQ. This CDR3 has 19 amino acids. Trimming stripped 7 bases from V and 1 base from J, with 28 bases between.

This clonotype was recorded a few times. The V gene is TRBV5-1, the J gene TRBJ2-2; D call uncertain. Germline V gene data show CDR1 as SGHRS and CDR2 as YFSETQ. V lost 6 bases and J lost 4, with 7 bases in between. The CDR3 covers 12 residues. The CDR3 sequence: CASTALTGELFF. The CDR3 nucleotides read TGCGCCAGCACAGCCCTCACCGGGGAGCTGTTTTTT.

CDR3 DNA: TGCGCCAGCCGCCCGCCACTAGCGGGGGACCTCACCGGGGAGCTGTTTTTT. The encoded protein is CASRPPLAGDLTGELFF. The chain employs TRBV5-1 and TRBJ2-2, with 11 bases that match TRBD2. Germline trimming cut 7 bases from V and 4 bases from J; bases unmatched to any gene: 12. CDR1 is SGHRS and CDR2 is YFSETQ in the germline V gene. CDR3 size: 17 residues.

This clonotype has just a few counts. The chain links TRBV9 to TRBJ2-7, with D possibly being TRBD2 (5 bases). V lost 3 bases to trimming and J lost 6 bases, with 13 bases between them. The CDR3 covers 13 residues. Germline V lookup: CDR1 SGDLS, CDR2 YYNGEE. This CDR3 reads CASSARGSCEQYV. The CDR3 DNA reads TGTGCCAGCAGCGCCCGCGGGTCTTGCGAGCAGTACGTC.

V and J are TRBV20-1 and TRBJ1-5; D may be TRBD1 (5 bases). V shed 0 bases and J shed 4 bases, with 16 bases lying between them. The CDR3 totals 16 residues. CDR1 is DFQATT and CDR2 is SNEGSKA in the germline V gene (reference sequence). Here the CDR3 DNA reads TGCAGTGCTAGAGATGGCCAGGGAGGGGTAAATCAGCCCCAGCATTTT. Its translation is CSARDGQGGVNQPQHF.

This chain uses TRBV7-9 with TRBJ2-7; TRBD2 might be the D (5 bases). Germline V CDR1 and CDR2: SEHNR, FQNEAQ (reference sequence). The V end was cut by 4 bases, the J end by 1 base, with 11 bases between. The CDR3 spans 14 residues. This CDR3 reads CASSSGLVSYEQYF. The CDR3 DNA is TGTGCCAGCAGCTCCGGACTGGTATCCTACGAGCAGTACTTC. Full variable domain (missing parts from reference TRBV7-9 and TRBJ2-7): DTGVSQNPRHKITKRGQNVTFRCDPISEHNRLYWYRQTLGQGPEFLTYFQNEAQLEKSRLLSDRFSAERPKGSFSTLEIQRTEQGDSAMYLCASSSGLVSYEQYFGPGTRLTVT.

This clonotype came up many times. V is TRBV12-3 or TRBV12-4 and J is TRBJ2-1, with D perhaps TRBD1 (5 bases). Trimming pared 3 bases from V and 6 bases from J, leaving 12 bases between. CDR3 size: 14 residues. CDR3 sequence reads: CASSLRQGGNEQFF. CDR3 nucleotides: TGTGCCAGCAGTTTGCGGCAGGGTGGCAATGAGCAGTTCTTC.

This CDR3 is CSALWSGGTDTQYF. The CDR3 DNA sequence: TGCAGTGCCCTTTGGAGCGGGGGCACAGATACGCAGTATTTT. The rearrangement uses TRBV20-1 and TRBJ2-3; TRBD2 matches 7 bases. The germline gives CDR1 DFQATT, CDR2 SNEGSKA (reference sequence). After removal of 6 bases from V and 1 base from J, the junction contained 7 bases not matched to a gene. The CDR3 is 14 residues long.

The chain couples TRBV11-1 to TRBJ2-1, with D hard to call. Germline V gene sequence: CDR1 SGHAT, CDR2 FQDESV (reference sequence). The CDR3 sequence is 15 residues long. V was cut by 7 bases and J by 3 bases, with 16 bases left in between. As DNA, the CDR3 is TGTGCCAGCACCGTCGGTAGGGTCCTCTACAATGAGCAGTTCTTC. Protein sequence: CASTVGRVLYNEQFF.

The chain is built from TRBV27 and TRBJ2-3, with D unclear. This CDR3 contains 15 residues. The germline V and J ends were trimmed by 2 bases and 6 bases, with 15 bases remaining between them. Germline CDR1 and CDR2: MNHEY and SMNVEV (reference sequence). The CDR3 sequence: CASSLVGIATDTQYF. The DNA of the CDR3 is TGTGCCAGCAGTTTAGTTGGCATAGCAACCGATACGCAGTATTTT.

A few counts support this clonotype. The V and J genes are TRBV9 and TRBJ1-1; 10 bases agree with TRBD1. With V trimmed by 2 bases and J by 7 bases, 5 bases remained unmatched. The CDR3 extends over 14 amino acids. Germline lookup yields CDR1 SGDLS and CDR2 YYNGEE. The CDR3 nucleotides read TGTGCCAGCAGCGTGGGGACAGGGGACCTTGAAGCTTTCTTT. Residues: CASSVGTGDLEAFF.

This rearrangement joins TRBV7-2 to TRBJ2-5; 9 positions match TRBD2. This CDR3 contains 15 residues. Germline V gene data show CDR1 as SGHTA and CDR2 as FQGNSA. Losses at the gene ends were 5 bases for V and 3 bases for J; bases not matched to a gene: 7. For the CDR3, the DNA is TGTGCCAGCAGCCCCCCTGCGGGGGGGAAAGAGACCCAGTACTTC. It is translated as CASSPPAGGKETQYF.